One sample yielded the 16 T cell receptor beta chains listed below, sequenced in a study of cytomegalovirus exposure and HLA in healthy donors. PCR involved 60 Vbeta and 13 Jbeta primers. Measured with immunoSEQ multiplex PCR; TCRdb has only the in-frame clones, and not every one. Among some 110,000 clones, roughly 73% were seen once, and the ten largest hold over 7%. Sequencing used PBMCs. The receptors were sampled from a woman aged 40 to 50 in good health and CMV-seropositive.

This chain joins TRBV28 and TRBJ1-1, with 7 bases fitting TRBD1. The V and J ends lost 6 bases and 0 bases, in that order; junction bases with no gene match: 13. The CDR3 contains 17 residues. Germline-derived CDR1 and CDR2 are MDHEN and SYDVKM. The CDR3 loop reads CASSHKVYRGVNTEAFF. The CDR3 bases are TGTGCCAGCAGCCACAAGGTTTACAGGGGTGTGAACACTGAAGCTTTCTTT.

This clone has just a few counts. The chain recombines TRBV6-1 with TRBJ1-1, with a tentative D call TRBD1 (6 bases). Germline V gene data show CDR1 as MNHNS and CDR2 as SASEGT. Trimming left V 10 bases short and J 6 bases short, with 12 bases between. This CDR3 is 11 amino acids long. CDR3 coding DNA: TGTGCCACCTCAGCAGGGGCTGAAGCTTTCTTT. It encodes CATSAGAEAFF.

V is TRBV9 and J is TRBJ2-5, with 7 nucleotides matching TRBD1. The J call is uncertain, as TRBJ2-7 better fits the DNA end. This CDR3 is built from 15 residues. Germline CDR1 reads SGDLS; CDR2 reads YYNGEE. The CDR3 protein is CASSVAGQTAYEQYF. In nucleotides, the CDR3 is TGTGCCAGCAGCGTAGCGGGACAGACCGCCTACGAGCAGTACTTC.

V gene TRBV7-8 combines with J gene TRBJ1-4; D ambiguous. In germline, CDR1 is SGHVS, CDR2 FQNEAQ. V was clipped by 1 base and J by 8 bases, with 14 bases between them. The CDR3 runs to 15 residues. In nucleotides, the CDR3 is TGTGCCAGCAGCTTAGGGGCCGGGAACACCGAAAAACTGTTTTTT. This codes for CASSLGAGNTEKLFF.

J is TRBJ2-3 and V is TRBV28, with D perhaps TRBD2 (5 bases). Per the germline V gene, CDR1 is MDHEN and CDR2 is SYDVKM. The CDR3 length is 15 residues. V was clipped by 3 bases and J by 1 base, with 11 bases between them. CDR3 DNA sequence: TGTGCCAGCAGTTTCGAGTCCGGGGGCACAGATACGCAGTATTTT. Protein sequence: CASSFESGGTDTQYF.

This CDR3 is CASRRAQGYEQYF. CDR3 sequence (DNA): TGTGCCAGCAGAAGGGCACAGGGCTACGAGCAGTACTTC. The J gene is TRBJ2-7, the V gene TRBV6-1, with D possibly matching TRBD1 (6 bases). The germline V gene has CDR1 MNHNS and CDR2 SASEGT. V lost 6 bases and J lost 3, with 12 bases in between. The CDR3 consists of 13 residues.

The V gene is TRBV15, the J gene TRBJ1-4; D is unclear. The CDR3 runs to 16 residues. Per the germline V gene, CDR1 is LNHNV and CDR2 is YYDKDF (reference sequence). V lost 5 bases to trimming and J lost 6 bases, with 19 bases between them. CDR3 bases: TGTGCCACCAGCCCCCCTTGGGCAGACGGGGATGAAAAACTGTTTTTT. Translating gives CATSPPWADGDEKLFF.

The chain links TRBV4-1 to TRBJ1-4; 9 bases fit TRBD1. The CDR3 has 16 residues. The V gene's germline CDR1 is MGHRA and CDR2 YSYEKL. Trimming took 3 bases from V and 10 from J; bases not matched to a gene: 12. The CDR3 coding sequence is TGCGCCAGCAGCCAGGCCCCCAGGACAGGGGTTCGAAAACTGTTTTTT. Translated: CASSQAPRTGVRKLFF.

This clone was recorded only once. The chain combines TRBV19 with TRBJ2-7, with 9 bases fitting TRBD1. V trimming: 6 bases; J trimming: 4 bases; junction bases outside the gene matches: 7. Germline CDR1 is LNHDA and CDR2 is SQIVND (reference sequence). The CDR3 has 14 residues. This chain's CDR3 is CASRYRDREYEQYF. For the CDR3, the DNA is TGTGCCAGTAGGTACCGGGACAGGGAGTACGAGCAGTACTTC.

The chain uses TRBV7-7 and TRBJ2-3; tentatively, D is TRBD1 (6 bases). Trimming stripped 5 bases from V and 3 bases from J, with 12 bases between. There are 14 residues in the CDR3. CDR1 is SSHAT and CDR2 is FNYEAQ in the germline V gene (reference sequence). In DNA, the CDR3 is TGTGCCAGCAGCCCCTATAGGGGGACAGATACGCAGTATTTT. Its translation: CASSPYRGTDTQYF.

The chain has TRBV27 and TRBJ2-2; 9 bases agree with TRBD2. The ends lost 7 bases at V and 2 bases at J; junction bases unmatched: 11. This CDR3 contains 17 residues. Germline loops: CDR1 MNHEY, CDR2 SMNVEV (reference sequence). In DNA form, the CDR3 reads TGTGCCAGCATCCTCTTCCCTAGCGGGGCAAACACCGGGGAGCTGTTTTTT. Translated: CASILFPSGANTGELFF.

The chain combines TRBV27 with TRBJ2-3; 7 bases map to TRBD2. Per the germline V gene, CDR1 is MNHEY and CDR2 is SMNVEV (reference sequence). Trimming removed 2 bases from V and 4 bases from J; junction bases left unmatched: 9. This CDR3 has 16 residues. The CDR3 sequence: CASSLVRLAGADTQYF. CDR3 sequence (DNA): TGTGCCAGCAGTTTAGTGCGACTAGCAGGCGCAGATACGCAGTATTTT.

This rearrangement joins TRBV28 to TRBJ1-2, with a tentative D call TRBD1 (5 bases). The CDR3 is 14 amino acids. V was pared by 6 bases and J by 3 bases, with 14 bases between. CDR1 MDHEN and CDR2 SYDVKM come from the germline V gene. Here the CDR3 reads CASSSGGEDYGYTF. The DNA for the CDR3 is TGTGCCAGCAGCTCGGGGGGTGAGGACTATGGCTACACCTTC.

The sample holds a few counts of this clone. V gene TRBV5-4 combines with J gene TRBJ1-2; 8 bases are a match to TRBD1. J gave up 8 bases and V 3 bases, and 6 bases lay outside the gene matches. Germline CDR1 is SGHNT and CDR2 is YYREEE (reference sequence). CDR3 length: 13 amino acids. CDR3 protein: CASSYPDRDGYTF. CDR3 nucleotides: TGTGCCAGCAGCTATCCGGACAGGGACGGCTACACCTTC.

V is TRBV19 and J is TRBJ2-5; 7 positions agree with TRBD2. CDR3 length: 14 residues. CDR1 and CDR2 (germline): LNHDA, SQIVND (reference sequence). Trimming at V came to 6 bases and at J to 6 bases, leaving 10 bases not matched to a gene. The chain's CDR3 is CASSRASSGKTQYF. Written as DNA, the CDR3 is TGTGCCAGTAGCCGTGCGTCTAGCGGCAAGACCCAGTACTTC.

The chain uses TRBV7-2 and TRBJ2-7, with 9 bases fitting TRBD2. This CDR3 contains 13 residues. Germline V lookup: CDR1 SGHTA, CDR2 FQGNSA. With 5 bases clipped from V and 5 bases from J, the junction kept 4 bases outside the gene matches. CDR3 bases: TGTGCCAGCAGCCAGGGACTAGCAAACGAGCAGTACTTC. Translated, it gives CASSQGLANEQYF. Combining the CDR3 with reference TRBV7-2 and TRBJ2-7 gives the whole variable domain GAGVSQSPSNKVTEKGKDVELRCDPISGHTALYWYRQSLGQGLEFLIYFQGNSAPDKSGLPSDRFSAERTGGSVSTLTIQRTQQEDSAVYLCASSQGLANEQYFGPGTRLTVT.